These T cell receptor beta chains were read from a single sample in a study of a mutant IDH1 vaccine in newly diagnosed glioma. No antigens are known for them. Profiling relied on immunoSEQ multiplex PCR, and the TCRdb table lists in-frame clones only, not all of them. The table records 45,000 to 65,000 clones, 65% of them present only once. This specimen was peripheral blood mononuclear cells (PBMCs), taken from a glioma patient whose treatment included an IDH1 peptide vaccine. The receptors shown here come from a man aged 40-49 years with glioma. Some clones in this sample may be carry-over from other donors' samples. CDR3s include the opening cysteine and the closing phenylalanine or tryptophan. Clone size appears in some rows only: once, few, many, or a class for an expanded clone.

CDR3 protein: CASSGQGRTGELFF
V gene: TRBV10-2
clone size: few

CDR3 protein: CASSITGIVTGELFF
V gene: TRBV19
clone size: once

CDR3 protein: CASRGTGDTEAFF
V gene: TRBV14
clone size: -

CDR3 protein: CAWSPDSHNEQFF
V gene: TRBV30
clone size: once

CDR3 protein: CATSRDSVAFTF
V gene: TRBV15
clone size: few

CDR3 protein: CASSSGVVGGYTF
V gene: TRBV7-2
clone size: -

CDR3 protein: CASSFGSFAGQDNYEQYF
V gene: TRBV13
clone size: few

CDR3 protein: CASSIARGDSYEQYF
V gene: TRBV19
clone size: -

CDR3 protein: CASSVTGYGYTF
V gene: TRBV5-1
clone size: few

CDR3 protein: CASSFQGTNTEAFF
V gene: TRBV5-1
clone size: few

CDR3 protein: CASSLVKGNTQYF
V gene: TRBV5-4
clone size: few

CDR3 protein: CASSQSGETQYF
V gene: TRBV6-5
clone size: -

CDR3 protein: CASTPNGASGRQETQYF
V gene: TRBV5-1
clone size: -

CDR3 protein: CASRGLGGSNQPQHF
V gene: TRBV6-5
clone size: -

CDR3 protein: CASSLAGTGRHEQYF
V gene: TRBV4-1
clone size: few

CDR3 protein: CASSYGFGEQFF
V gene: TRBV2
clone size: -

CDR3 protein: CASSLVRGGELFF
V gene: TRBV27
clone size: -

CDR3 protein: CASSGEWSETQYF
V gene: TRBV4-2
clone size: -

CDR3 protein: CASSISRVRSEKLFF
V gene: TRBV19
clone size: few

CDR3 protein: CASSEDRGTEAFF
V gene: TRBV19
clone size: -

CDR3 protein: CASSLRGREETQYF
V gene: TRBV5-1
clone size: -

CDR3 protein: CASSLDSTSNQPQHF
V gene: TRBV7-2
clone size: -

CDR3 protein: CASSPLTGAITEAFF
V gene: TRBV18
clone size: -

CDR3 protein: CASSARDRGNYGYTF
V gene: TRBV9
clone size: few

CDR3 protein: CASSTDRDYGYTF
V gene: TRBV7-2
clone size: -

CDR3 protein: CASRTGGGETQYF
V gene: TRBV19
clone size: few

CDR3 protein: CSVEGVGAEAFF
V gene: TRBV29-1
clone size: -

CDR3 protein: CTSSQDWERGIKETQYF
V gene: TRBV1
clone size: -

CDR3 protein: CASSVFRPGSTDTQYF
V gene: TRBV2
clone size: -

CDR3 protein: CASSIAAPGELFF
V gene: TRBV19
clone size: -

CDR3 protein: CASKGDLRTGELFF
V gene: TRBV2
clone size: -

CDR3 protein: CAWSRRQRPPLHF
V gene: TRBV30
clone size: -

CDR3 protein: CASSEGDRAGSGNTIYF
V gene: TRBV9
clone size: -

CDR3 protein: CATSRKGLAGLGKEQFF
V gene: TRBV15
clone size: -